The clone carrying this T cell receptor beta chain was recorded many times. Antigen: not known. In germline, CDR1 is MNHEY, CDR2 SMNVEV (reference sequence). CDR3 length: 13 amino acids. The V end was cut by 5 bases, the J end by 3 bases, with 11 bases between. This specimen belongs to a study of CD8 T cells in ankylosing spondylitis. Points from the study as a whole: Past research had described some motif variants in reactive arthritis synovial fluid and blood. There was reportedly significant enrichment of clones that were disease-linked in matched ankylosing spondylitis synovial fluid.

Each TCR beta library was made by quantitative 5'-RACE that incorporated molecular barcodes. TCRdb used MiXCR to reprocess the 5' RACE reads, holding one entry per CDR3 protein. The sample lists about 130,000 distinct CDR3 sequences; around 7.9% were seen once. This clonotype was obtained from a female donor with ankylosing spondylitis or in good health (not recorded which). The material sequenced was blood, either unsorted or a sorted T cell fraction (not recorded which). V is TRBV27 and J is TRBJ2-7; a weak D match, TRBD1 (5 bases). CDR3 residues: CASSRTSFYEQYF. Here the CDR3 DNA reads TGTGCCAGCAGTCGGACATCGTTCTACGAGCAGTACTTC.